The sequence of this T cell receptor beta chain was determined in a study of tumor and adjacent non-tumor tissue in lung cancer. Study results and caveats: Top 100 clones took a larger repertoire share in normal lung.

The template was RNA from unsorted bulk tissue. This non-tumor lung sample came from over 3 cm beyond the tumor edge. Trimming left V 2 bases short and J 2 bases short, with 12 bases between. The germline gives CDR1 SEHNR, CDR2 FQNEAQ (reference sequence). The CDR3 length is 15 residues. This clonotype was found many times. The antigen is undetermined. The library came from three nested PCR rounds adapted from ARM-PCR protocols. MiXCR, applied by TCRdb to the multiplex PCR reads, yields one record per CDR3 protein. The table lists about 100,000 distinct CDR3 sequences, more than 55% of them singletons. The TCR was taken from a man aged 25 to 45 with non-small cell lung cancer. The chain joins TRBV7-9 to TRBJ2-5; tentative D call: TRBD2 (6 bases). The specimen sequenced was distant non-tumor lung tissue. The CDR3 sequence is CASSLRGTPQETQYF. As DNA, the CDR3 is TGTGCCAGCAGCTTACGAGGGACTCCTCAAGAGACCCAGTACTTC.